This TCR beta chain was obtained from a study of CD8 T cells in Susac syndrome. Germline assignment: CDR1 MNHEY and CDR2 SVGEGT. The ends lost 6 bases at V and 3 bases at J; junction bases unmatched: 12. The CDR3 runs 17 residues. The RNA, about 0.5 to 1 ug, was put through reverse transcription using random hexamers. The amplification used immunoSEQ multiplex PCR on TCR beta CDR3; it spanned 54 Vbeta and 13 Jbeta. A single record per CDR3 protein comes from TCRdb applying MiXCR to the immunoSEQ multiplex PCR reads. The sample contains tens of thousands of distinct CDR3 sequences, 93% of which appear only once.

This receptor was obtained from a human donor with Susac syndrome. Sequencing was done on a sample of CD4+ T cells from PBMCs. This chain joins TRBV6-2 or TRBV6-3 and TRBJ2-5; 11 bases align to TRBD2. CDR3 loop: CASSRSLAGGPKETQYF. The CDR3 region has the DNA TGTGCCAGCAGCCGTTCCCTAGCGGGGGGACCGAAAGAGACCCAGTACTTC.